Shown below are 11 T cell receptor beta chains from a single sample sequenced in a study of blood T cell repertoires in COVID-19. Generated by immunoSEQ multiplex PCR, the TCRdb table keeps only in-frame clones and is missing some. The sample carries about 260,000 clones, 75% to 90% recorded once. What was sequenced was peripheral blood. Every receptor here comes from a woman aged 40-49 years with acute or convalescent COVID-19.

The CDR3 sequence is CASSRGTADTEAFF. Written as DNA, the CDR3 is TGTGCCAGCAGCCGTGGGACAGCCGACACTGAAGCTTTCTTT. V usage is TRBV5-6 and J usage is TRBJ1-1, with TRBD1 identical over 7 bases. The junction had 6 bases not matched to a gene; V was cut back by 4 bases and J by 3 bases. This CDR3 contains 14 residues. CDR1 SGHDT and CDR2 YYEEEE come from the germline V gene.

The chain has TRBV6-5 and TRBJ1-2; maybe TRBD1 (5 bases). V was cut by 0 bases and J by 4 bases, with 6 bases left in between. This CDR3 comprises 13 residues. Germline V lookup: CDR1 MNHEY, CDR2 SVGAGI. The CDR3 DNA sequence: TGTGCCAGCAGTTACTCTGGGGCCTATGGCTACACCTTC. Translating gives CASSYSGAYGYTF.

This chain links TRBV5-5 with TRBJ1-1; possible D gene TRBD1, 6 bases. The CDR3 runs 14 residues. Per the germline V gene, CDR1 is SGHKS and CDR2 is YYEKEE (reference sequence). The V end lost 2 bases, the J end lost 4 bases, and 12 bases lay between the germline ends. CDR3 sequence (DNA): TGTGCCAGCAGCTTAAGGGGGACGAGCACTGAAGCTTTCTTT. Protein: CASSLRGTSTEAFF.

This sequence joins TRBV27 and TRBJ1-2, with 11 nucleotides matching TRBD1. The germline CDR1 and CDR2 sequences are MNHEY and SMNVEV (reference sequence). CDR3 length: 14 residues. V gave up 5 bases and J gave up 6 bases; unmatched junction bases: 5. CDR3 amino acids: CASSLGQGAHGYTF. CDR3 coding DNA: TGTGCCAGCAGTCTCGGACAGGGGGCTCATGGCTACACCTTC.

The chain is built from TRBV24-1 and TRBJ2-1, with 12 bases lining up with TRBD2. The germline gives CDR1 KGHDR, CDR2 SFDVKD. The CDR3 runs to 19 residues. V was clipped by 3 bases and J by 0 bases; unmatched bases: 8. The CDR3 region is CATSDQLAGGSSSYNEQFF. CDR3 bases: TGTGCCACCAGTGATCAACTAGCGGGGGGATCGAGCTCCTACAATGAGCAGTTCTTC.

This chain joins TRBV5-1 and TRBJ2-2; the D gene is possibly TRBD1 (5 bases). Germline V gene sequence: CDR1 SGHRS, CDR2 YFSETQ. The length of the CDR3 is 13 residues. Trimming stripped 4 bases from V and 6 bases from J, with 10 bases between. CDR3 loop: CASSPQGSGELFF. Written as DNA, the CDR3 is TGCGCCAGCAGCCCTCAGGGATCCGGGGAGCTGTTTTTT.

This chain connects TRBV7-9 to TRBJ1-3; D might be TRBD1 (5 bases). The V end lost 7 bases, the J end lost 4 bases, and 17 bases lay between the germline ends. CDR1 is SEHNR, CDR2 FQNEAQ, per germline (reference sequence). The CDR3 consists of 15 residues. The CDR3 protein is CASISTREVGNTIYF. The CDR3 DNA is TGTGCCAGCATCAGCACCAGGGAAGTGGGAAACACCATATATTTT.

The V gene is TRBV7-3, the J gene TRBJ1-1, with 8 bases matching TRBD1. CDR3 length equals 15 residues. The germline gives CDR1 SGHTA, CDR2 FQGTGA. V lost 5 bases to trimming and J lost 1 base; unmatched junction nucleotides: 6. The DNA for the CDR3 is TGTGCCAGCAGCCGACAGGGGTCGGGGAACACTGAAGCTTTCTTT. Amino acids: CASSRQGSGNTEAFF.

The chain carries TRBV21-1 and TRBJ1-2. TRBV21-1 is a listed pseudogene. This CDR3 spans 16 amino acids. CDR3 region: CASSKGAGPAPRGYTF. CDR3 bases: TGTGCCAGCAGCAAAGGGGCGGGGCCGGCGCCTAGAGGCTACACCTTC.

The sample holds one count of this clone. This chain uses TRBV19 with TRBJ1-5; D is perhaps TRBD1 (5 bases). V dropped 5 bases and J dropped 6 bases, with 17 bases sitting between them. Germline V CDR1 and CDR2: LNHDA, SQIVND (reference sequence). The CDR3 has 15 amino acids. CDR3 bases: TGTGCCAGTAGTCACATGGGGCCGGCAGTTCAGCCCCAGCATTTT. Translation gives CASSHMGPAVQPQHF.

This clone was seen a single time. V is TRBV2 and J is TRBJ2-5; possible D gene TRBD1, 5 bases. Germline V gives CDR1 SNHLY, CDR2 FYNNEI. The CDR3 covers 15 residues. Trimming left V 8 bases short and J 5 bases short, with 21 bases between. The CDR3 is CASPSPQGLWETQYF. CDR3 sequence (DNA): TGTGCCAGCCCCTCCCCCCAGGGCTTGTGGGAGACCCAGTACTTC.